The rows below give T cell receptor beta chains drawn from one sample of a study of cytomegalovirus exposure and HLA in healthy donors. Sequenced by immunoSEQ multiplex PCR; TCRdb stores in-frame clones only, minus some. The profile shows 150,000 to 200,000 clones, over 80% of them singletons. Sequencing input: PBMCs. Receptors originate from a man between 35 and 55 years old in good health and CMV-seropositive. Both conserved end residues are part of each CDR3. D genes are given only for firm matches. The size of a clone is reported for some rows only, either as once, few or many, or as a class for expanded clones.

TRBV9,NA,NA,TRBJ1-1,CASSVVQGNTEAFF,TGTGCCAGCAGCGTAGTGCAGGGGAACACTGAAGCTTTCTTT
TRBV13,NA,NA,TRBJ2-7,CASSAPLGTLGLSSYEQYF,TGTGCCAGCAGCGCCCCGCTGGGGACTCTTGGGCTAAGCTCCTACGAGCAGTACTTC
TRBV5-1,NA,NA,TRBJ2-1,CASSTAGAVYNEQFF,TGCGCCAGCAGTACCGCGGGGGCGGTCTACAATGAGCAGTTCTTC
TRBV9,few,TRBD2,TRBJ2-3,CASSVATGLAGDSTDTQYF,TGTGCCAGCAGCGTAGCTACAGGACTAGCGGGGGACAGCACAGATACGCAGTATTTT
TRBV25-1,NA,TRBD1,TRBJ2-7,CASSADRAFTSEQYF,TGTGCCAGCAGTGCGGACAGGGCATTTACCAGCGAGCAGTACTTC
TRBV7-3,NA,NA,TRBJ2-1,CASSLIQGGMGEQFF,TGTGCCAGCAGCTTAATCCAGGGAGGAATGGGTGAGCAGTTCTTC
TRBV4-1,NA,NA,TRBJ2-2,CASSSLPGELFF,TGCGCCAGCAGCTCACTACCCGGGGAGCTGTTTTTT
TRBV6-1,NA,TRBD2,TRBJ2-1,CASSATGTSGYNEQFF,TGTGCCAGCAGTGCGACCGGGACTAGCGGCTACAATGAGCAGTTCTTC
TRBV7-9,NA,TRBD1,TRBJ2-7,CASSSPPGQGNAEQYF,TGTGCCAGCAGCTCTCCACCGGGACAGGGGAATGCCGAGCAGTACTTC
TRBV2,NA,NA,TRBJ2-5,CASRGAGEGTQYF,TGTGCCAGCAGAGGGGCAGGGGAAGGGACCCAGTACTTC
TRBV5-1,NA,TRBD1,TRBJ2-5,CASSLEAGGQETQYF,TGCGCCAGCAGCTTGGAGGCAGGGGGCCAAGAGACCCAGTACTTC
TRBV7-2,NA,TRBD2,TRBJ2-7,CASSRTSKNEQYF,TGTGCCAGCAGCAGGACTAGTAAGAACGAGCAGTACTTC
TRBV13,NA,TRBD2,TRBJ2-7,CASSAGLAGGPEQYF,TGTGCCAGCAGCGCCGGACTAGCGGGGGGGCCCGAGCAGTACTTC
TRBV5-4,NA,NA,TRBJ1-2,CASSLPEGGPYGYTF,TGTGCCAGCAGCCTGCCGGAAGGGGGACCCTATGGCTACACCTTC
TRBV7-2,NA,NA,TRBJ1-5,CASSPSVGRALEAQHF,TGTGCCAGCAGCCCGTCGGTCGGCAGGGCTTTGGAAGCCCAGCATTTT
TRBV9,NA,NA,TRBJ2-6,CASSVFDRSSGANVLTF,TGTGCCAGCAGCGTCTTCGACAGATCGTCTGGGGCCAACGTCCTGACTTTC
TRBV2,few,TRBD2,TRBJ2-7,CASRGLAGGSYEQYF,TGTGCCAGCAGAGGACTAGCGGGGGGAAGCTACGAGCAGTACTTC
TRBV19,NA,TRBD2,TRBJ2-5,CASSGGGAGEEAQYF,TGTGCCAGTAGTGGAGGGGGAGCGGGGGAAGAGGCCCAGTACTTC
TRBV5-1,once,NA,TRBJ2-7,CASSMPLDSSYEQYF,TGCGCCAGCAGCATGCCTTTGGACAGCTCCTACGAGCAGTACTTC
TRBV10-1,once,NA,TRBJ2-7,CASFYMGGYVPYYEQYF,TGCGCCAGCTTCTACATGGGGGGATACGTCCCCTACTACGAGCAGTACTTC
TRBV5-8,few,NA,TRBJ1-3,CASSLGRVSLGNTIYF,TGTGCCAGCAGCTTGGGCAGGGTCTCGCTTGGGAACACCATATATTTT
TRBV20-1,NA,TRBD2,TRBJ2-1,CSAEGLHQFF,TGCAGTGCTGAGGGACTACATCAGTTCTTC
TRBV19,NA,NA,TRBJ1-1,CASSIGGALNTEAFF,TGTGCCAGTAGTATTGGGGGGGCGCTGAACACTGAAGCTTTCTTT
TRBV13,NA,NA,TRBJ1-1,CASSWGLSDSEAFF,TGTGCCAGCAGCTGGGGGTTATCGGACAGTGAAGCTTTCTTT
TRBV10-3,NA,TRBD2,TRBJ2-7,CAIRSTSGGHYEQYF,TGTGCCATCCGATCAACTAGCGGGGGCCACTACGAGCAGTACTTC
TRBV29-1,NA,TRBD2,TRBJ2-7,CSVEETSGGYEQYF,TGCAGCGTTGAGGAAACTAGCGGGGGTTACGAGCAGTACTTC
TRBV5-8,NA,TRBD1,TRBJ2-5,CASSDGTGEGETQYF,TGTGCCAGCAGCGACGGGACAGGGGAGGGCGAGACCCAGTACTTC
TRBV10-3,few,NA,TRBJ2-3,CAISAGNTQYF,TGTGCCATCAGTGCAGGGAATACGCAGTATTTT
TRBV7-8,few,NA,TRBJ2-1,CASRLAGWDEQFF,TGTGCCAGCCGGCTAGCTGGATGGGATGAGCAGTTCTTC
TRBV7-4,few,TRBD1,TRBJ1-6,CASSWQGTGVSYNSPLHF,TGTGCCAGCAGCTGGCAAGGGACAGGGGTCTCCTATAATTCACCCCTCCACTTT
TRBV14,NA,NA,TRBJ1-1,CASSLHGLTDSNTEAFF,TGTGCCAGCAGCCTACACGGTCTGACAGATTCGAACACTGAAGCTTTCTTT
TRBV11-3,NA,TRBD1,TRBJ2-7,CASSLFPGQGYEQYF,TGTGCCAGCAGCTTGTTCCCGGGACAGGGCTACGAGCAGTACTTC
TRBV6-5,NA,NA,TRBJ2-1,CASSRGDNEQFF,TGTGCCAGCAGTCGAGGCGACAATGAGCAGTTCTTC
TRBV7-9,NA,TRBD1,TRBJ2-7,CASSPPDRVYEQYF,TGTGCCAGCAGCCCCCCGGACAGGGTATACGAGCAGTACTTC
TRBV10-3,NA,NA,TRBJ1-2,CASLQGGDYGYTF,TGTGCCTCCCTACAAGGAGGAGACTATGGCTACACCTTC
TRBV13,few,TRBD2,TRBJ2-1,CASSSAPSGGKDEQFF,TGTGCCAGCAGCTCCGCCCCGAGCGGGGGGAAGGATGAGCAGTTCTTC
TRBV11-3,NA,NA,TRBJ1-1,CASSLGSQGNTEAFF,TGTGCCAGCAGCTTAGGATCCCAGGGGAACACTGAAGCTTTCTTT
TRBV19,NA,NA,TRBJ1-5,CASTFGNTNQPQHF,TGTGCCAGTACTTTCGGGAATACCAATCAGCCCCAGCATTTT
TRBV2,NA,NA,TRBJ2-7,CASSLNGGYEQYF,TGTGCCAGCAGCCTCAACGGGGGCTACGAGCAGTACTTC
TRBV28,NA,NA,TRBJ2-7,CASTDFSYEQYF,TGTGCCAGCACGGACTTTTCCTACGAGCAGTACTTC
TRBV7-2,NA,TRBD1,TRBJ1-4,CASSLTGEDEKLFF,TGTGCCAGCAGCTTAACAGGGGAAGATGAAAAACTGTTTTTT
TRBV23-1,NA,TRBD1,TRBJ2-7,CASSRHRGRLYEQYF,TGCGCCAGCAGCCGCCACAGGGGACGCCTTTACGAGCAGTACTTC
TRBV9,NA,NA,TRBJ2-2,CASSPSHTGELFF,TGTGCCAGCAGCCCCTCCCACACCGGGGAGCTGTTTTTT
TRBV6-5,NA,TRBD1,TRBJ2-7,CASSWHSGTGVYEQYF,TGTGCCAGCAGTTGGCATTCCGGGACAGGGGTCTACGAGCAGTACTTC
TRBV9,NA,TRBD2,TRBJ2-5,CASSPSGGRETQYF,TGTGCCAGCAGCCCCTCGGGGGGGCGAGAGACCCAGTACTTC
TRBV10-3,NA,TRBD1,TRBJ2-1,CAISKDREDGEQFF,TGTGCCATCAGTAAGGACAGGGAGGATGGTGAGCAGTTCTTC
TRBV9,NA,NA,TRBJ1-5,CASSGCLFWGGAGNQPQHF,TGTGCCAGCAGCGGTTGTTTATTTTGGGGGGGCGCCGGCAATCAGCCCCAGCATTTT
TRBV27,NA,NA,TRBJ2-7,CASSSRPDEQYF,TGTGCCAGCAGTTCTAGACCGGACGAGCAGTACTTC
TRBV12-2,once,NA,TRBJ1-4,CASRLVTGRDEKLFF,TGTGCAAGTCGCTTAGTAACAGGGCGTGATGAAAAACTGTTTTTT
TRBV5-4,NA,TRBD1,TRBJ1-2,CASKPGQDGYTF,TGTGCCAGCAAGCCGGGACAGGATGGCTACACCTTC
TRBV5-4,once,NA,TRBJ1-2,CASTEGGAGARAYGYTF,TGTGCCAGCACCGAGGGGGGCGCGGGGGCAAGGGCCTATGGCTACACCTTC
TRBV4-3,NA,NA,TRBJ2-2,CASSQDRGDVNGELFF,TGCGCCAGCAGCCAAGACAGGGGGGATGTCAACGGGGAGCTGTTTTTT
TRBV7-9,few,NA,TRBJ1-3,CASSFTGRRGNTIYF,TGTGCCAGCAGCTTTACAGGGCGGCGAGGAAACACCATATATTTT